These T cell receptor beta chains were read from a single sample in a study of T cell repertoires in cytomegalovirus infection. These receptors are not linked to any known antigen. One entry per CDR3 protein, called by TCRdb with MiXCR from the reads. The table has about a million distinct CDR3 sequences, approximately 31% seen once. The sequenced sample was cultured CD8+ T cells from PBMCs, obtained from culture after CMV antigen stimulation. The receptors were sampled from a human donor in good health (CMV status not recorded). Some clones in this sample may be carry-over from other donors' samples. Both conserved end residues are part of each CDR3. The D gene is left open where the match is weak. Size values are once, few and many counts, or a class for expanded clones, and some rows have none.

NA	NA	TRBJ1-1	TRBV7-9	CASSLFVRGLSEAFF	TGTGCCAGCAGCTTATTCGTCAGGGGCCTTTCTGAAGCTTTCTTT
NA	NA	TRBJ2-5	TRBV5-1	CASSLRGLMQETQYF	TGCGCCAGCAGCTTACGGGGGCTGATGCAAGAGACCCAGTACTTC
TRBD1	NA	TRBJ2-5	TRBV7-6	CASSLLPGQSSQETQYF	TGTGCCAGCAGCTTGCTGCCGGGACAGTCTTCCCAAGAGACCCAGTACTTC
TRBD1	NA	TRBJ1-4	TRBV15	CATSRHRGDINEKLFF	TGTGCCACCAGCAGACACAGGGGAGACATTAATGAAAAACTGTTTTTT
NA	NA	TRBJ2-1	TRBV14	CASSPPGGHRYNEQFF	TGTGCCAGCAGCCCCCCCGGAGGACACAGATACAATGAGCAGTTCTTC
NA	few	TRBJ1-4	TRBV7-9	CASSLSGKGGDNEKLFF	TGTGCCAGCAGCTTATCCGGGAAAGGAGGGGATAATGAAAAACTGTTTTTT
NA	few	TRBJ1-6	TRBV14	CASSQRGYRDSPLHF	TGTGCCAGCAGCCAGCGGGGGTATCGGGATTCACCCCTCCACTTT
TRBD1	NA	TRBJ2-4	TRBV6-6	CASSYGAPRDRVFQYF	TGTGCCAGCAGTTATGGAGCCCCTCGGGACAGGGTATTTCAGTACTTC
TRBD1	NA	TRBJ1-4	TRBV6-1	CASSANRGYATNEKLFF	TGTGCCAGCAGCGCCAACAGGGGCTATGCAACTAATGAAAAACTGTTTTTT
NA	few	TRBJ2-2	TRBV24-1	CATGYTGELFF	TGTGCCACCGGATACACCGGGGAGCTGTTTTTT
NA	few	TRBJ1-6	TRBV6-1	CASSEPPQPAGGNSPLHF	TGTGCCAGCAGTGAACCTCCACAACCGGCGGGAGGGAATTCACCCCTCCACTTT
NA	few	TRBJ1-2	TRBV2	CASSEALGDPSGYTF	TGTGCCAGCAGTGAAGCGCTAGGAGATCCTAGCGGCTACACCTTC
NA	NA	TRBJ1-4	TRBV12-3/TRBV12-4	CASSITAKPNEKLFF	TGTGCCAGCAGTATAACAGCGAAGCCTAATGAAAAACTGTTTTTT
TRBD1	NA	TRBJ1-2	TRBV14	CASSQYRGRSGYTF	TGTGCCAGCAGCCAATACAGGGGGAGGAGTGGCTACACCTTC
TRBD1	NA	TRBJ1-1	TRBV7-7	CASSLALDREAFF	TGTGCTAGCAGCTTAGCCTTGGACAGGGAAGCTTTCTTT
NA	NA	TRBJ2-5	TRBV7-9	CASSLTGHQVQETQYF	TGTGCCAGCAGCCTGACGGGACACCAGGTACAAGAGACCCAGTACTTC
NA	few	TRBJ1-1	TRBV6-6	CATGENTEAFF	TGTGCCACCGGGGAGAACACTGAAGCTTTCTTT
NA	few	TRBJ1-2	TRBV7-2	CASSPEMGGATLGYTF	TGTGCCAGCAGCCCTGAGATGGGGGGGGCTACGTTAGGCTACACCTTC